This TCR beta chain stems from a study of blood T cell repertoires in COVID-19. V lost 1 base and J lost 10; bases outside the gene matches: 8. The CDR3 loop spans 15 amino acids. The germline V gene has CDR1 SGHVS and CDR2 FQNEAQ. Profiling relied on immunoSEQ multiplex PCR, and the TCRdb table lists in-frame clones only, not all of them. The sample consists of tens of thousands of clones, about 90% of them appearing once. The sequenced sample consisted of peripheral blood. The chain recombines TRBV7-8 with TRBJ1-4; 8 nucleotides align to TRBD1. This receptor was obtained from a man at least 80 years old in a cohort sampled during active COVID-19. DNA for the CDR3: TGTGCCAGCAGCTTAGGGACAGGGTATTCAGTAAAACTGTTTTTT. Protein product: CASSLGTGYSVKLFF.